This entry lists 14 T cell receptor beta chains sequenced from one sample in a study of early T cells in non-severe SARS-CoV-2 infection. From the 5' RACE reads, TCRdb called clonotypes with MiXCR, one entry per CDR3 protein. The sample has 70,000 to 85,000 distinct CDR3 sequences, approximately 13% seen once. Sequenced sample: whole blood. These receptors were obtained from an adult who was a healthcare worker with PCR-confirmed SARS-CoV-2 infection or an uninfected control (not recorded which).

In this sample, this clonotype turned up a few times. The chain couples TRBV2 to TRBJ2-1; D may match TRBD1 or TRBD2 (5 bases each). The V gene's germline CDR1 is SNHLY and CDR2 FYNNEI. V lost 8 bases and J lost 2, with 16 bases in between. The CDR3 sequence is 15 residues long. CDR3 sequence reads: CASVGRDPAYNEQFF. CDR3 in DNA: TGTGCCAGCGTAGGCCGGGACCCAGCCTACAATGAGCAGTTCTTC.

A few counts support this clonotype. The gene calls are TRBV5-1 and TRBJ2-3, with 7 bases identical to TRBD2. The ends lost 4 bases at V and 2 bases at J; junction bases unmatched: 7. CDR1 and CDR2 (germline): SGHRS, YFSETQ. The CDR3 length is 15 residues. Written as DNA, the CDR3 is TGCGCCAGCAGCAGTATAGCGGGCCTCACAGATACGCAGTATTTT. It translates to CASSSIAGLTDTQYF.

This chain uses TRBV28 with TRBJ1-3, with D hard to call. With 6 bases removed from V and 0 bases from J, the gap between germline ends came to 18 bases. Germline V gives CDR1 MDHEN, CDR2 SYDVKM. The CDR3 runs 17 residues. CDR3 sequence: CASRSLGRESSGNTIYF. The CDR3 DNA reads as TGTGCCAGCAGATCCCTTGGGCGGGAGAGCTCTGGAAACACCATATATTTT.

This clonotype was seen more than once but under ten times. This chain connects TRBV28 to TRBJ2-7; 11 bases are shared with TRBD2. Germline assignment: CDR1 MDHEN and CDR2 SYDVKM. Trimming cost V 1 base and J 1 base; bases outside gene matches: 12. The CDR3 consists of 19 residues. This CDR3 is CASSLYATRLAGISYEQYF. CDR3 bases: TGTGCCAGCAGTTTATACGCTACAAGACTAGCGGGAATTTCCTACGAGCAGTACTTC.

The V and J genes are TRBV4-2 and TRBJ2-7; tentative D call: TRBD1 (6 bases). V was pared by 1 base and J by 2 bases, with 12 bases between. This CDR3 is 15 amino acids long. The germline V gene encodes CDR1 LGHNA and CDR2 YNFKEQ. Written as DNA, the CDR3 is TGTGCCAGCAGCCAAGGAATCAGGGGCACCTACGAGCAGTACTTC. Translation: CASSQGIRGTYEQYF.

The chain is built from TRBV30 and TRBJ1-1, with D unclear. This CDR3 comprises 13 residues. Germline V gene data show CDR1 as GTSNPN and CDR2 as SVGIG (reference sequence). Deletions cut 3 bases from V and 1 base from J, with 9 bases between. CDR3: CAWSEQRNTEAFF. The CDR3 DNA sequence: TGTGCCTGGAGCGAACAGAGGAACACTGAAGCTTTCTTT.

The rearrangement links TRBV14 to TRBJ1-1; no reliable D call. The CDR3 is 12 residues long. Trimming stripped 1 base from V and 10 bases from J, with 10 bases between. Germline CDR1 reads SGHDN; CDR2 reads FVKESK. The DNA of the CDR3 is TGTGCCAGCAGCCAAGCCGGGCCCCGAGCTTTCTTT. Translating it yields CASSQAGPRAFF.

The table lists this clonotype with many counts. This rearrangement joins TRBV12-3 or TRBV12-4 to TRBJ1-1, with a possible D match to TRBD1 (6 bases). V was cut by 8 bases and J by 4 bases, with 17 bases left in between. CDR3 length: 14 residues. CDR3 residues: CASALGGRSTEAFF. The CDR3 nucleotides read TGTGCCAGCGCATTAGGGGGGCGAAGCACTGAAGCTTTCTTT.

This clonotype was observed a handful of times. The rearrangement links TRBV7-9 to TRBJ2-1, with 10 bases aligning to TRBD2. Germline V gene lookup returns CDR1 SEHNR and CDR2 FQNEAQ (reference sequence). The CDR3 extends over 15 amino acids. Losses at the gene ends were 5 bases for V and 0 bases for J; bases not matched to a gene: 1. The CDR3 region is CASSASGSSYNEQFF. The CDR3 DNA reads as TGTGCCAGCAGCGCTAGCGGGAGCTCCTACAATGAGCAGTTCTTC.

This clonotype was recorded a few times. The V and J genes are TRBV11-1 and TRBJ2-7; 7 nucleotides align to TRBD2. Germline V CDR1 and CDR2: SGHAT, FQDESV (reference sequence). The CDR3 loop spans 16 amino acids. The V gene end was trimmed by 0 bases and the J gene end by 2 bases; junction bases not matched to a gene: 7. The CDR3 sequence is CASSLAGGSPTYEQYF. The CDR3, as DNA: TGTGCCAGCAGCTTAGCGGGCGGGAGCCCTACCTACGAGCAGTACTTC.

In its sample, this clonotype was seen many times. The gene calls are TRBV20-1 and TRBJ2-2; 7 positions match TRBD1. Per the germline V gene, CDR1 is DFQATT and CDR2 is SNEGSKA (reference sequence). The CDR3 covers 13 residues. The V gene end was trimmed by 4 bases and the J gene end by 1 base; junction bases not matched to a gene: 0. The CDR3 nucleotides are TGCAGTGCTAACAGGGGGAACACCGGGGAGCTGTTTTTT. Protein product: CSANRGNTGELFF.

This clonotype has at least ten counts. The J gene is TRBJ2-2, the V gene TRBV7-6; tentatively, D is TRBD1 or TRBD2 (5 bases each). V dropped 7 bases and J dropped 6 bases, with 18 bases sitting between them. This CDR3 comprises 15 residues. Germline assignment: CDR1 SGHVS and CDR2 FNYEAQ. The CDR3 DNA reads as TGTGCCAGCACCCGACTGGGGGTTCTTGCCGGGGAGCTGTTTTTT. It specifies CASTRLGVLAGELFF.

The chain links TRBV9 to TRBJ1-2; D not resolved. The CDR3 is made up of 13 amino acids. The germline V gene encodes CDR1 SGDLS and CDR2 YYNGEE. V was pared by 3 bases and J by 2 bases, with 8 bases between. As DNA, the CDR3 is TGTGCCAGCAGCGCCTCCTTAAACTATGGCTACACCTTC. Amino acids: CASSASLNYGYTF.

This clonotype was recorded many times. The J gene is TRBJ1-4, the V gene TRBV2, with D possibly matching TRBD1 (5 bases). Germline V lookup: CDR1 SNHLY, CDR2 FYNNEI. Trimming took off 7 bases at V and 8 bases at J, with 14 bases between the two ends. The CDR3 totals 13 residues. CDR3 amino acids: CASIGTYSEKLFF. The CDR3 DNA is TGTGCCAGCATTGGGACGTACTCCGAAAAACTGTTTTTT.